The clone carrying this T cell receptor beta chain turned up a few times. Time point given: pre-sensitization, week 0. The treatment was: therapeutic diphenylcyclopropenone sensitization with weekly scalp DPC. The record originates from a study of human T cells and chemical hapten exposure. The CDR3 runs to 14 residues. V gave up 1 base and J gave up 8 bases, with 12 bases separating them. In TCRdb, the RACE reads were re-called with MiXCR into one record per CDR3 protein. The sample has 250,000 to 300,000 distinct CDR3 sequences; 7.5% to 8% are singletons. This receptor was identified in a man aged 18 to 30 with alopecia areata. Some clones in this sample may be carry-over from other donors' samples. The chain recombines TRBV12-3 or TRBV12-4 with TRBJ2-1; a weak D match, TRBD2 (6 bases). The source was whole blood, collected in connection with sensitization to the hapten diphenylcyclopropenone (DPC). Written as DNA, the CDR3 is TGTGCCAGCAGTTTAGTACTGGGAGGCCATGAGCAGTTCTTC. Translation gives CASSLVLGGHEQFF.